This TCR beta chain was found in a study of radiotherapy plus CTLA-4 blockade in lung cancer. Alongside CTLA-4 blockade with ipilimumab, patients with chemo-refractory metastatic non-small-cell lung cancer received focal radiation. TCRdb's copy holds only in-frame clones and misses some; the assay was immunoSEQ multiplex PCR. The sample comprises 40,000 to 45,000 clones, about 77% of which are singletons, and 9.8% rests with the top ten. The length of the CDR3 is 16 residues. V lost 3 bases and J lost 3, with 17 bases in between. CDR1 and CDR2 (germline): SEHNR, FQNEAQ (reference sequence). Source: peripheral blood, taken from a patient treated with radiotherapy plus ipilimumab. The sequence was collected from a human donor with non-small cell lung cancer who had stable disease on radiotherapy plus ipilimumab. The chain carries TRBV7-9 and TRBJ1-1; maybe TRBD1 (5 bases). As DNA, the CDR3 is TGTGCCAGCAGCTTCTCAGCGGGTTCGGGACACACTGAAGCTTTCTTT. Encoded protein: CASSFSAGSGHTEAFF.